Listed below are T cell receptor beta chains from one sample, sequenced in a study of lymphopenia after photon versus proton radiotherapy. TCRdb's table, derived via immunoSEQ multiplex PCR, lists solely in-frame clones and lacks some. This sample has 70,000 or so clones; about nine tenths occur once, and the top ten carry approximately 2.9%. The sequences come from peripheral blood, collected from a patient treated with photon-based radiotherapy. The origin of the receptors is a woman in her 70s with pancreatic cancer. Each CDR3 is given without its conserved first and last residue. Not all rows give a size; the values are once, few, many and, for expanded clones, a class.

CDR3 protein: ASSWTTSLQETQY
J gene: TRBJ2-5
clone size: NA
V gene: TRBV5-4

CDR3 protein: ASSPAGRVEAF
J gene: TRBJ1-1
clone size: NA
V gene: TRBV19

CDR3 protein: ASSYHRGEKLF
J gene: TRBJ1-4
clone size: NA
V gene: TRBV6-5

CDR3 protein: ASSLITQY
J gene: TRBJ2-3
clone size: NA
V gene: TRBV5-8

CDR3 protein: ASSPRTGTEAF
J gene: TRBJ1-1
clone size: NA
V gene: TRBV7-9

CDR3 protein: ASSPMGAGHPGELF
J gene: TRBJ2-2
clone size: NA
V gene: TRBV7-2

CDR3 protein: ASSLSGETGLGSGANVLT
J gene: TRBJ2-6
clone size: NA
V gene: TRBV27

CDR3 protein: ASSLERATEAF
J gene: TRBJ1-1
clone size: NA
V gene: TRBV11-1

CDR3 protein: ASSPTPGQGSYEQY
J gene: TRBJ2-7
clone size: NA
V gene: TRBV18

CDR3 protein: ASSIDATEQF
J gene: TRBJ2-1
clone size: once
V gene: TRBV7-9

CDR3 protein: ASSLSGSSRNEQF
J gene: TRBJ2-1
clone size: NA
V gene: TRBV7-9

CDR3 protein: ASSVSGLVVEQY
J gene: TRBJ2-7
clone size: once
V gene: TRBV6-1

CDR3 protein: ASISGQNTGELF
J gene: TRBJ2-2
clone size: NA
V gene: TRBV6-1

CDR3 protein: ASSPVWGNEQY
J gene: TRBJ2-7
clone size: NA
V gene: TRBV7-9

CDR3 protein: ASGTSTNEKLF
J gene: TRBJ1-4
clone size: NA
V gene: TRBV19

CDR3 protein: ASMYRGGNQPQH
J gene: TRBJ1-5
clone size: NA
V gene: TRBV6-6

CDR3 protein: ASSKTGANEQF
J gene: TRBJ2-1
clone size: NA
V gene: TRBV5-4

CDR3 protein: AWSTSEAF
J gene: TRBJ1-1
clone size: NA
V gene: TRBV30

CDR3 protein: AGKGGRTGANVLT
J gene: TRBJ2-6
clone size: NA
V gene: TRBV7-9

CDR3 protein: ASSLGGANVLT
J gene: TRBJ2-6
clone size: NA
V gene: TRBV7-9

CDR3 protein: ASSWETGGTEAF
J gene: TRBJ1-1
clone size: once
V gene: TRBV5-5

CDR3 protein: ASSPRTGSFHEQY
J gene: TRBJ2-7
clone size: NA
V gene: TRBV14

CDR3 protein: ASSIRRNYGYT
J gene: TRBJ1-2
clone size: NA
V gene: TRBV19